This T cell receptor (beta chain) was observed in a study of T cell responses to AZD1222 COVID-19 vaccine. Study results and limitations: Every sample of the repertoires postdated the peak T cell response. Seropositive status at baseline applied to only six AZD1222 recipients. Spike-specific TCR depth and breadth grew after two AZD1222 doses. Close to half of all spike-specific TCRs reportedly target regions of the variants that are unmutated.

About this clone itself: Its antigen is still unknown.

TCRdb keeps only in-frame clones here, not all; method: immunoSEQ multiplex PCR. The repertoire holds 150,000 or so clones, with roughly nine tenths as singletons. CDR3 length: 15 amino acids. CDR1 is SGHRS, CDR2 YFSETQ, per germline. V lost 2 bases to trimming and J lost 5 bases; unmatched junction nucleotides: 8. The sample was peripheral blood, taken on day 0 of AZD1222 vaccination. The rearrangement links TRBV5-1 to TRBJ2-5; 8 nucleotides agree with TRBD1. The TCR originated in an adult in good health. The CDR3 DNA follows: TGCGCCAGCAGCTTACAGGGGGTGAGACAGGAGACCCAGTACTTC. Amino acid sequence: CASSLQGVRQETQYF.